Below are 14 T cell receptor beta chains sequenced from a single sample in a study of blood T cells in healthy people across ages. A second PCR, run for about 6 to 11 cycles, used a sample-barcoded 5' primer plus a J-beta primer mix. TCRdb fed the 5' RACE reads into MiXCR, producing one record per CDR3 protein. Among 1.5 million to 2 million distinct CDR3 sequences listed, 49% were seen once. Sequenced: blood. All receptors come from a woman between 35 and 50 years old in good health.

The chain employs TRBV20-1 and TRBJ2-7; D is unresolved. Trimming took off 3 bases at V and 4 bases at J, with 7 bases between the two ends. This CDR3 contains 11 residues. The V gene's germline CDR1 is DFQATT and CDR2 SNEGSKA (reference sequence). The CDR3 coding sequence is TGCAGTGCTAGGGTACAGTACGAGCAGTACTTC. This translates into CSARVQYEQYF.

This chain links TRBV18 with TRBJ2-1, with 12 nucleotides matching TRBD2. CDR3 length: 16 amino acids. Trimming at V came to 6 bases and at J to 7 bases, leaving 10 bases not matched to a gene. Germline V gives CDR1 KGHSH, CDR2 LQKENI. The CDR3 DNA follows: TGTGCCAGCTCCCCTAACCTAGCGGGGGGGAAGAATGAGCAGTTCTTC. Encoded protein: CASSPNLAGGKNEQFF.

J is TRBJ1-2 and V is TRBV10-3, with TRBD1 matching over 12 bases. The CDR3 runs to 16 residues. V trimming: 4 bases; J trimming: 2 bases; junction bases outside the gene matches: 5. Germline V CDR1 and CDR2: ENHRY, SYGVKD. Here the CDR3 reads CAISAGTGGVNYGYTF. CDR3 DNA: TGTGCCATCAGTGCCGGGACAGGGGGCGTGAACTATGGCTACACCTTC.

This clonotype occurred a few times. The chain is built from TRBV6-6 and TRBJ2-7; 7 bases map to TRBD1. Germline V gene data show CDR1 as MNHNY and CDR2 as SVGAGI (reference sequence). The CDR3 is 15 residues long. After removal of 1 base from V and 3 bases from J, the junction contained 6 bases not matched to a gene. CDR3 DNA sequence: TGTGCCAGCAGTTACTTCGGGACAGACTTCTACGAGCAGTACTTC. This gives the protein CASSYFGTDFYEQYF.

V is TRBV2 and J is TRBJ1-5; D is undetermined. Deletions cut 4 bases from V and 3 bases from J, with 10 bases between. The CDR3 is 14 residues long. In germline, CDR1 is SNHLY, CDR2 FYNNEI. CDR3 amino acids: CASSVGRDNQPQHF. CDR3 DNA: TGTGCCAGCAGTGTTGGCCGGGACAATCAGCCCCAGCATTTT.

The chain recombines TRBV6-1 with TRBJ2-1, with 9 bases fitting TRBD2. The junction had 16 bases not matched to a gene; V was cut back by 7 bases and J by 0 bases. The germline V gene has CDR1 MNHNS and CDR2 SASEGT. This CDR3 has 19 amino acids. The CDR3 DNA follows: TGTGCCAGCACCGTTCGGAGTGGCGGGGGGGGATCCTCCTACAATGAGCAGTTCTTC. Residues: CASTVRSGGGGSSYNEQFF.

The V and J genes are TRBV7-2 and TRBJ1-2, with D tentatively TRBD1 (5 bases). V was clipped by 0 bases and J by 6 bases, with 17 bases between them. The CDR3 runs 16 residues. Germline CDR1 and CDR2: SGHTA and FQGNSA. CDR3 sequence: CASSLAGGGQGNGYTF. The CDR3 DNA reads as TGTGCCAGCAGCTTAGCAGGTGGAGGGCAGGGCAATGGCTACACCTTC.

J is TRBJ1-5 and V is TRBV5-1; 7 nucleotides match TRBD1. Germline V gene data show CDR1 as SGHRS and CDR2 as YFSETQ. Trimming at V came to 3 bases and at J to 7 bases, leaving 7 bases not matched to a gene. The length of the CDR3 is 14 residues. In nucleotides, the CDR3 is TGCGCCAGCAGCTCCATGGGGGGACAGCAGCCCCAGCATTTT. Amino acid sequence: CASSSMGGQQPQHF.

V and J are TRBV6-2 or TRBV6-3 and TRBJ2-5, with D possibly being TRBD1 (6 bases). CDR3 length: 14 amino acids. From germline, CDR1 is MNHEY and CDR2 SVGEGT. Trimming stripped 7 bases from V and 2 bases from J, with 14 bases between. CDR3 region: CASTRTAYQETQYF. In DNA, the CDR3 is TGTGCCAGCACCAGGACAGCTTATCAAGAGACCCAGTACTTC.

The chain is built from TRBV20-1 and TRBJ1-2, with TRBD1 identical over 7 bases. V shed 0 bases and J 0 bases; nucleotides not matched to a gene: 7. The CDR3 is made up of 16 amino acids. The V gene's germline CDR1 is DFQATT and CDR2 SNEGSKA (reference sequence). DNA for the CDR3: TGCAGTGCTAGAGACGACCCAACAGGGGCTAACTATGGCTACACCTTC. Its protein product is CSARDDPTGANYGYTF.

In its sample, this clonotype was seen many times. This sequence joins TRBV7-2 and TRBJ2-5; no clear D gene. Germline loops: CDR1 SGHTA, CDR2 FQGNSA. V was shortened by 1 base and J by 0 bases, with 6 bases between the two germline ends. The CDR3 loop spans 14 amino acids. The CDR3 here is CASSLVRDQETQYF. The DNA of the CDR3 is TGTGCCAGCAGCTTAGTACGGGACCAAGAGACCCAGTACTTC.

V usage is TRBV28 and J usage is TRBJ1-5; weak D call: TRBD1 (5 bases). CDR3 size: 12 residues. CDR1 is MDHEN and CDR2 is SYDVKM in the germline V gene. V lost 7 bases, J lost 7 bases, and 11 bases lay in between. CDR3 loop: CASNTRVQPQHF. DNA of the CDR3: TGTGCCAGCAATACCAGGGTGCAGCCCCAGCATTTT. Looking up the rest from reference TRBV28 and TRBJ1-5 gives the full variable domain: DVKVTQSSRYLVKRTGEKVFLECVQDMDHENMFWYRQDPGLGLRLIYFSYDVKMKEKGDIPEGYSVSREKKERFSLILESASTNQTSMYLCASNTRVQPQHFGDGTRLSIL.

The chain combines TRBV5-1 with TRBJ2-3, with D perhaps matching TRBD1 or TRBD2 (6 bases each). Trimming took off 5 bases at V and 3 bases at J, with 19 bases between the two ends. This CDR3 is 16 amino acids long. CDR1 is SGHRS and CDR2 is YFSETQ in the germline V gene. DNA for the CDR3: TGCGCCAGCAGTCAATCGGGAGTCCAGGGGACAGATACGCAGTATTTT. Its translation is CASSQSGVQGTDTQYF.

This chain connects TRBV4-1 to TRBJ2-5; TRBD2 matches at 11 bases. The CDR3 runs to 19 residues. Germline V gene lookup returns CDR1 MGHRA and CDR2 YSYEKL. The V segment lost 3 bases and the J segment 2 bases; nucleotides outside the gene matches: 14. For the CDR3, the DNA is TGCGCCAGCAGCCAGATTGGGCCTTCTAGCGGGGGGTCACAAGAGACCCAGTACTTC. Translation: CASSQIGPSSGGSQETQYF.